This section outlines one T cell receptor beta chain sequence together with its context. The CDR3 is made up of 16 amino acids. Germline V lookup: CDR1 LNHDA, CDR2 SQIVND (reference sequence). V was trimmed by 10 bases and J by 0 bases, leaving 18 bases between them. The data originate from a study of blood T cell repertoires in COVID-19. Study context: Spain, Italy and the United States supplied samples that represented acute and convalescent COVID-19. Sample material is recorded as cDNA or gDNA derived from T cells, B-cell-depleted T cells, or PBMCs.

Methods used by the authors: Amplification of reference gene primers provided the estimated nucleated cell counts. Profiled with immunoSEQ multiplex PCR; TCRdb holds only in-frame clones, not every one. The V and J calls and clone size come from that table; D and trimming were worked out from the DNA. Among 85,000 to 110,000 clones listed, 84% were seen once. The chain uses TRBV19 and TRBJ1-4; a weak D match, TRBD1 (5 bases). The clonotype originates from a human donor in a cohort sampled during active COVID-19. Sequencing was carried out using peripheral blood. The DNA of the CDR3 is TGTGCCACCAGGGAGGCACTGCGCCCAACTAATGAAAAACTGTTTTTT. It codes for CATREALRPTNEKLFF.